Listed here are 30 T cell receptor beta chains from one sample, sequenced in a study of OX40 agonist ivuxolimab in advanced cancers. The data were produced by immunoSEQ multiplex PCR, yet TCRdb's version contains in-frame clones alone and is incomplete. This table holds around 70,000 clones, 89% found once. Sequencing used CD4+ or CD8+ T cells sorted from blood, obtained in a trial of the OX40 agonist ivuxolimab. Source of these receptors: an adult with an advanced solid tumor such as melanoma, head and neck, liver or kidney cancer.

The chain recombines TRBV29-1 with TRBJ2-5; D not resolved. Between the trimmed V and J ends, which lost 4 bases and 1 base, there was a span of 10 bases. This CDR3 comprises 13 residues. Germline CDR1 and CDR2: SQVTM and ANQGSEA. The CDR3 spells CSVVHPAQETQYF. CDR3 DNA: TGCAGCGTTGTTCACCCGGCCCAAGAGACCCAGTACTTC.

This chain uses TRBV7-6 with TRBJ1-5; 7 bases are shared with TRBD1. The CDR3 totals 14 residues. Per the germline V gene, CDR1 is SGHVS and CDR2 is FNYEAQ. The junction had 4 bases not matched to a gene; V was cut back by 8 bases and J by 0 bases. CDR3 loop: CASGTVDSNQPQHF. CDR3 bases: TGTGCCAGCGGGACAGTTGATAGCAATCAGCCCCAGCATTTT.

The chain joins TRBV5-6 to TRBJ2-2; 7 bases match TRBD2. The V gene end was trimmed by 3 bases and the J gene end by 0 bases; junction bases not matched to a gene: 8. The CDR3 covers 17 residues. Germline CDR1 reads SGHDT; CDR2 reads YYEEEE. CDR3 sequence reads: CASSYLMSGANTGELFF. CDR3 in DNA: TGTGCCAGCAGCTACCTTATGAGCGGGGCGAACACCGGGGAGCTGTTTTTT.

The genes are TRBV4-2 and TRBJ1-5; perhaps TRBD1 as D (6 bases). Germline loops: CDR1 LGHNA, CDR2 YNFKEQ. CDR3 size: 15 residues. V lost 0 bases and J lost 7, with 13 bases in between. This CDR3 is CASSQDLAGAQPQHF. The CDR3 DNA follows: TGTGCCAGCAGCCAAGATTTAGCAGGGGCCCAGCCCCAGCATTTT.

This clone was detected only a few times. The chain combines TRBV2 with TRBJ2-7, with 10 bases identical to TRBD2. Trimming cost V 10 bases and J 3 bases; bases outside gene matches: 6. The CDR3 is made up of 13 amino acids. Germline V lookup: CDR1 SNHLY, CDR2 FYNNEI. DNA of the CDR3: TGTGCCACTTCCCGGACTAGCGGCTACGAGCAGTACTTC. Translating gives CATSRTSGYEQYF.

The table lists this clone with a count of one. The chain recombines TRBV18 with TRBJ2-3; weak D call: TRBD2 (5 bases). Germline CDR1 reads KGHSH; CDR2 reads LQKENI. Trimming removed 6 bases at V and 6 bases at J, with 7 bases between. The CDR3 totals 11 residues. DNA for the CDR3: TGTGCCAGCTCCCCGGGGGATACGCAGTATTTT. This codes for CASSPGDTQYF.

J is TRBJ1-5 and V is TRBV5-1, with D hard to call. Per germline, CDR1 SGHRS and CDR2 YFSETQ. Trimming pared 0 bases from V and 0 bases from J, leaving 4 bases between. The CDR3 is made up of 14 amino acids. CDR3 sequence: CASSLEHSNQPQHF. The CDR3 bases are TGCGCCAGCAGCTTGGAACATAGCAATCAGCCCCAGCATTTT.

The CDR3 here is CASSLVFSGYTNHADTQYF. The CDR3 nucleotides are TGTGCCAGCAGCTTGGTTTTCAGCGGATATACCAATCACGCAGATACGCAGTATTTT. J is TRBJ2-3 and V is TRBV5-6, with D possibly matching TRBD2 (5 bases). CDR3 length: 19 residues. V shed 0 bases and J shed 4 bases, with 24 bases lying between them. In germline, CDR1 is SGHDT, CDR2 YYEEEE.

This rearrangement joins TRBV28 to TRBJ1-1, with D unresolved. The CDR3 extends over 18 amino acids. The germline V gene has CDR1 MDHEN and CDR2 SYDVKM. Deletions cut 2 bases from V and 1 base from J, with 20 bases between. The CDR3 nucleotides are TGTGCCAGCAGTTTAATCCCGGGAGATATATGGGCGAACACTGAAGCTTTCTTT. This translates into CASSLIPGDIWANTEAFF.

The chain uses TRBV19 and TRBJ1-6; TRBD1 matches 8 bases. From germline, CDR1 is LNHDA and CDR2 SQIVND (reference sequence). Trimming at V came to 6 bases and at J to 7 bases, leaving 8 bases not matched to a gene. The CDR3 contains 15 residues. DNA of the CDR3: TGTGCCAGTAGGGACAGGGAAAAAGGGAATTCACCCCTCCACTTT. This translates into CASRDREKGNSPLHF.

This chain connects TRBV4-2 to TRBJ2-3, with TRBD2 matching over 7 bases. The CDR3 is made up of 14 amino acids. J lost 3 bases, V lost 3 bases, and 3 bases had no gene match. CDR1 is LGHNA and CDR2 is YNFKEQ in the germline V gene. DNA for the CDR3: TGTGCCAGCAGCCAGGGAGGGAGTACAGATACGCAGTATTTT. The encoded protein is CASSQGGSTDTQYF.

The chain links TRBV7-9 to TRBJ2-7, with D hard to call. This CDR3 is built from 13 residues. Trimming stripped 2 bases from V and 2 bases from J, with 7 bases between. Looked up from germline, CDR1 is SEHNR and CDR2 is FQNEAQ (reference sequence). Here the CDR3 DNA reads TGTGCCAGCAGCTTATATGACGCCTACGAGCAGTACTTC. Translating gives CASSLYDAYEQYF.

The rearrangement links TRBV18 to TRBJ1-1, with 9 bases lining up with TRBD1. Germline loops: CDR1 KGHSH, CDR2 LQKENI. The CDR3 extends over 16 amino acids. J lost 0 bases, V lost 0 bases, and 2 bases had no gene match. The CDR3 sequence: CASSPPTGGMNTEAFF. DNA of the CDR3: TGTGCCAGCTCACCACCGACAGGGGGTATGAACACTGAAGCTTTCTTT.

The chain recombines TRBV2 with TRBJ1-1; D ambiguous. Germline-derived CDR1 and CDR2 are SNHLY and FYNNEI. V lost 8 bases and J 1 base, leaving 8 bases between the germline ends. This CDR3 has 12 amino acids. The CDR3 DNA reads TGTGCCAGCCTAGGTTGGAACACTGAAGCTTTCTTT. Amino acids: CASLGWNTEAFF.

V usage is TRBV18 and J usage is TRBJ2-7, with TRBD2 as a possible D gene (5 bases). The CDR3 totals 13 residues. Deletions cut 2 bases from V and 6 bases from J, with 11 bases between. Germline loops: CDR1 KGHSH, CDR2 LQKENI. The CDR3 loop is CASSPRVGSEQYF. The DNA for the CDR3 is TGTGCCAGCTCACCAAGGGTTGGGAGCGAGCAGTACTTC.

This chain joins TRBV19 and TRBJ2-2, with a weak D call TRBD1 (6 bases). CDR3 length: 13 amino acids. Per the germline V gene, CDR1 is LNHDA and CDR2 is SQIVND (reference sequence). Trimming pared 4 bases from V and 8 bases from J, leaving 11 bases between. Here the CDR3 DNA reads TGTGCCAGTAGTAGTCAGGGGCATGGGGAGCTGTTTTTT. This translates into CASSSQGHGELFF.

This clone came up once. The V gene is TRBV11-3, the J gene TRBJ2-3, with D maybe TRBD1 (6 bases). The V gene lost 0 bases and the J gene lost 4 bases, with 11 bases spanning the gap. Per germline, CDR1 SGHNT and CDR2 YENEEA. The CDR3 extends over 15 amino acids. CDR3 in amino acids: CASSLDRAGADTQYF. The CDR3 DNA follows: TGTGCCAGCAGCTTAGATCGGGCAGGGGCAGATACGCAGTATTTT.

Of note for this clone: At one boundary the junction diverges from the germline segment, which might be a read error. The CDR3 DNA follows: TGTGCTAGCAGCGCAACAGGCTTCACTGAAGCTTTCTTT. This codes for CASSATGFTEAFF. The rearrangement joins TRBV7-7 to TRBJ1-1, with a tentative D call TRBD1 (5 bases). From germline, CDR1 is SSHAT and CDR2 FNYEAQ (reference sequence). This CDR3 region has 13 residues.

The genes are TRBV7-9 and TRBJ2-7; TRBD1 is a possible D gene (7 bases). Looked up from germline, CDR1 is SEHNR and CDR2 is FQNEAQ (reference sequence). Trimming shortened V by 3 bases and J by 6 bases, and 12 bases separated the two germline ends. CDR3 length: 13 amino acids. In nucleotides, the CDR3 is TGTGCCAGCAGCTTGCGGGACAGAGGCGAGCAGTACTTC. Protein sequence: CASSLRDRGEQYF. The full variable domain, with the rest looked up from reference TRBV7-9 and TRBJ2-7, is DTGVSQNPRHKITKRGQNVTFRCDPISEHNRLYWYRQTLGQGPEFLTYFQNEAQLEKSRLLSDRFSAERPKGSFSTLEIQRTEQGDSAMYLCASSLRDRGEQYFGPGTRLTVT.

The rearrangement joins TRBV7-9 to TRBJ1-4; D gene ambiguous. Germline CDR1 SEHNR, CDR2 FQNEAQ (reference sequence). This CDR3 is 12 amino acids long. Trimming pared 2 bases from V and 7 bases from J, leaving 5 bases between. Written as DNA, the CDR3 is TGTGCCAGCAGCTTATGGGGTGAAAAACTGTTTTTT. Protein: CASSLWGEKLFF.

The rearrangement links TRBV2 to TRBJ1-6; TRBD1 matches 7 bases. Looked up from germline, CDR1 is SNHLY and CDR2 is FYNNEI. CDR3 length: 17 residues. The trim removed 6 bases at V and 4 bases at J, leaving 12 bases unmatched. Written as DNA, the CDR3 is TGTGCCAGCAGGGGCATCGGACCGGGACAGTATAATTCACCCCTCCACTTT. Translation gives CASRGIGPGQYNSPLHF.

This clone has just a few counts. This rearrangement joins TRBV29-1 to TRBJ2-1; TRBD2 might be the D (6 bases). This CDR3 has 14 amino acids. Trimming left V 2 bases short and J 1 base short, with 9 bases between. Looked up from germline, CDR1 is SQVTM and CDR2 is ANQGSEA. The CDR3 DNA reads TGCAGCGTTGAATTAGCGGCTTCCTACAATGAGCAGTTCTTC. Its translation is CSVELAASYNEQFF.

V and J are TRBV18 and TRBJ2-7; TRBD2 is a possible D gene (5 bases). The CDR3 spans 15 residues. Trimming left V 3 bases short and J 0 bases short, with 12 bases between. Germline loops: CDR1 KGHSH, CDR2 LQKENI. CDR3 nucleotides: TGTGCCAGCTCACCGAGGCCCGGGGACTCCTACGAGCAGTACTTC. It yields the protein CASSPRPGDSYEQYF.

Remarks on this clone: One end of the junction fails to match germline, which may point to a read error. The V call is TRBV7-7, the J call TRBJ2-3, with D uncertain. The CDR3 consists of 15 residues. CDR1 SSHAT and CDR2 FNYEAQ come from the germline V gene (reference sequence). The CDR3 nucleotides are TGTGCTAGCAGCTCCTCGGGTGACCCTCAAGCTACGCAGTATTTT. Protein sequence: CASSSSGDPQATQYF. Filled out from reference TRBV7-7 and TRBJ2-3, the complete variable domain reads GAGVSQSPRYKVTKRGQDVTLRCDPISSHATLYWYQQALGQGPEFLTYFNYEAQPDKSGLPSDRFSAERPEGSISTLTIQRTEQRDSAMYRCASSSSGDPQATQYFGPGTRLTVL.

CDR3 nucleotide sequence: TGTGCCAGCAGTGAAACGACTTGGGACATTAGTAATGAAAAACTGTTTTTT. Its protein product is CASSETTWDISNEKLFF. The chain couples TRBV2 to TRBJ1-4, with D possibly being TRBD1 (6 bases). V was clipped by 2 bases and J by 4 bases, with 17 bases between them. The germline CDR1 and CDR2 sequences are SNHLY and FYNNEI. This CDR3 region has 17 residues. The entire variable domain, with the rest obtained from reference TRBV2 and TRBJ1-4, is as follows: EPEVTQTPSHQVTQMGQEVILRCVPISNHLYFYWYRQILGQKVEFLVSFYNNEISEKSEIFDDQFSVERPDGSNFTLKIRSTKLEDSAMYFCASSETTWDISNEKLFFGSGTQLSVL.

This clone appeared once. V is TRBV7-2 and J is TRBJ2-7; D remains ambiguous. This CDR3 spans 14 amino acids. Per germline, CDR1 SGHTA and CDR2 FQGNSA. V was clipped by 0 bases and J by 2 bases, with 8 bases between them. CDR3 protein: CASSLAFGPYEQYF. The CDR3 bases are TGTGCCAGCAGCTTAGCGTTCGGCCCCTACGAGCAGTACTTC.

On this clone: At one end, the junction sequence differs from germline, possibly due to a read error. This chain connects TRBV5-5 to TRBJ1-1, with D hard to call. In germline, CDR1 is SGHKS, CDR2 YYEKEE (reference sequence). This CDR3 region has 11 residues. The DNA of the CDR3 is TGTGCCAGCAGCTTGGACACAGAAGCTTTCTTT. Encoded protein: CASSLDTEAFF.

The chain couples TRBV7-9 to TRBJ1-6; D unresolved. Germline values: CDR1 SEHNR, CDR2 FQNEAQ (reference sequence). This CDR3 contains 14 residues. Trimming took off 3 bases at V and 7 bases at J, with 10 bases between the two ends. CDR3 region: CASSLGPTNSPLHF. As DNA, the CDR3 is TGTGCCAGCAGCTTGGGTCCGACGAATTCACCCCTCCACTTT.

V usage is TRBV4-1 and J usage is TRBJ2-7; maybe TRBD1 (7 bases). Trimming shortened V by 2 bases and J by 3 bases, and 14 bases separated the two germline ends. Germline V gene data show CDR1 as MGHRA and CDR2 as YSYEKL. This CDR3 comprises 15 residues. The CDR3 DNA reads TGCGCCAGCAGCCAATTGACAGGGAGGATCTACGAGCAGTACTTC. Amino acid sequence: CASSQLTGRIYEQYF.

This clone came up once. CDR3 sequence (DNA): TGTGCCAGCAGCCACAGGGCTATGAACACTGAAGCTTTCTTT. Its translation is CASSHRAMNTEAFF. The J gene is TRBJ1-1, the V gene TRBV7-9; the D gene is possibly TRBD1 (6 bases). CDR1 is SEHNR, CDR2 FQNEAQ, per germline (reference sequence). This CDR3 spans 14 amino acids. Trimming took off 5 bases at V and 0 bases at J, with 10 bases between the two ends.